These T cell receptor beta chains were read from a single sample in a study of blood T cell repertoires in COVID-19. The method was immunoSEQ multiplex PCR; TCRdb's version includes in-frame clones alone and lacks a portion of them. Among around 100,000 clones listed, about 82% were seen once. The material sequenced was peripheral blood. The receptors stem from a man aged 45-65 years with active or convalescent COVID-19. The CDR3 runs from the conserved cysteine through the conserved F or W. A D gene is named only where the DNA matches it firmly. Size is stated for part of the rows, as once, few or many counts, or as a class when the clone is expanded.

CDR3 protein | D gene | clone size | V gene
CASSIGPSNEQFF | . | . | TRBV19
CASRELGDVTGELFF | . | . | TRBV6-6
CASSEGTSGSYEQYF | TRBD2 | . | TRBV6-1
CASSVGPDRNYGYTF | . | . | TRBV9
CVRSLTPSQVPDTQYF | . | . | TRBV7-5
CASSFLGGNYEQYF | . | . | TRBV27
CASSSGTGPNEQFF | TRBD1 | . | TRBV27
CASRHAGQGAYTEAFF | . | . | TRBV13
CATSSSANTGELFF | . | . | TRBV15
CASSPSGLAETYEQYF | TRBD2 | . | TRBV19
CASSPPSGRGTGELFF | TRBD2 | . | TRBV18
CASSHEGPASGRAYNEQFF | TRBD2 | . | TRBV11-2
CASSLLQGMNTEAFF | . | . | TRBV27
CASSVALAGDHEQFF | TRBD2 | . | TRBV9
CASSFDEKLFF | . | . | TRBV7-9
CATSDLSTVHRPSYEQYF | . | . | TRBV24-1
CASSEDPGGGETQYF | TRBD2 | once | TRBV10-2
CASSGQGNSHEQFF | TRBD1 | few | TRBV19
CASSLDPGQGLREQYF | TRBD1 | . | TRBV5-1
CSVSTGVVNYGYTF | TRBD1 | . | TRBV29-1
CASSPTVGLGYTQYF | . | . | TRBV5-4
CASSLDAGGPYEQYF | TRBD2 | once | TRBV7-9
CASSPMAPYEGGTDTQYF | . | . | TRBV2
CASSPPGGGSTDTQYF | TRBD2 | few | TRBV14
CASSMGAEAFF | . | . | TRBV27
CASSFTSNNEQFF | . | . | TRBV5-1
CASSPSAYEQYF | . | . | TRBV18
CASRGIPTNEKLFF | . | . | TRBV6-5
CASSHRGANYGYTF | . | . | TRBV3-1/TRBV3-2
CASSDSLAGGNTGELFF | TRBD2 | . | TRBV2
CSVGGLAGGEQYF | TRBD2 | . | TRBV29-1
CASSEGLDTGELFF | . | . | TRBV2
CASSFFGVGNTIYF | . | . | TRBV5-6
CASSEGRTELSYEQYF | . | many | TRBV5-1
CACRASGNTIYF | . | . | TRBV30
CSVEDQGYEQYF | . | . | TRBV29-1
CASSPDIQNEQYF | . | . | TRBV18
CASSEWGASTDTQYF | . | once | TRBV6-1
CASSQTTGGDTEAFF | TRBD1 | few | TRBV27
CASSSGVQGTYEQYF | . | . | TRBV5-4
CASSLRDRDYEQYF | TRBD1 | once | TRBV5-8
CASSPQAGLTDTQYF | . | . | TRBV7-2
CASMLQGQAHEQYF | TRBD1 | . | TRBV6-5
CASSFEGLTNEKLFF | . | few | TRBV7-9